The sequence of this T cell receptor (beta chain) was determined in a study of CD8 T cells in Susac syndrome. Overall study context: Patients with Susac syndrome were therapy-naive, on corticosteroids, or on intravenous immunoglobulin alone at blood draw.

Random hexamers were used to reverse transcribe the RNA input (0.5 to 1 ug). By means of immunoSEQ multiplex PCR, TCR beta CDR3 spanning 54 Vbeta and 13 Jbeta underwent amplification. TCRdb passed the immunoSEQ multiplex PCR reads through MiXCR, listing each CDR3 protein once. The sample holds under 150,000 distinct CDR3 sequences; nearly 97% are singletons and the top ten take 0.075% to 0.09%. TCR beta from blood CD8+ and CD4+ T cells was sequenced. Negative isolation yielded CD4+ and CD8+ T cells, and FACS enriched TEMRA cells. The germline gives CDR1 SQVTM, CDR2 ANQGSEA. V gave up 2 bases and J gave up 1 base; unmatched junction bases: 4. The CDR3 contains 14 residues.

This receptor was obtained from a human donor with Susac syndrome. The sample comprised CD4+ T cells from PBMCs. This chain uses TRBV29-1 with TRBJ1-1; TRBD1 matches 7 bases. CDR3: CSVETGDRNTEAFF. The CDR3 region has the DNA TGCAGCGTTGAAACAGGGGACAGGAACACTGAAGCTTTCTTT.